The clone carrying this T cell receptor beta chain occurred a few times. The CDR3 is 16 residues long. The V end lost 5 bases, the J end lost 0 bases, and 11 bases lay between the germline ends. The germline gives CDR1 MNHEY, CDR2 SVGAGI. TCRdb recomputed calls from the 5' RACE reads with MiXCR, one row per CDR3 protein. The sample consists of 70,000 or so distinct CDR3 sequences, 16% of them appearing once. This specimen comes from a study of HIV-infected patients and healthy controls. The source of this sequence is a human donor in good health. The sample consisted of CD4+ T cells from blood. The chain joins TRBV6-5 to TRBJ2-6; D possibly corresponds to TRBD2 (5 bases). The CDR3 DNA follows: TGTGCCAGCAGTCGGGAAGGATACTCTGGGGCCAACGTCCTGACTTTC. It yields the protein CASSREGYSGANVLTF.